This passage covers 12 T cell receptor beta chains from one sample sequenced in a study of technical replicates of blood from several donors. Repertoires were generated with immunoSEQ multiplex PCR, while TCRdb's copy carries only in-frame clones and drops some. The sample comprises more than 65,000 clones, 95% to 97% of which are singletons, and approximately 0.3% rests with the top ten. Sequencing was done on a sample of T cells isolated from PBMCs. These receptors all stem from a human donor in good health.

V is TRBV7-3 and J is TRBJ2-1; 12 positions match TRBD2. Germline CDR1 is SGHTA and CDR2 is FQGTGA. CDR3 length: 16 residues. V was pared by 2 bases and J by 7 bases, with 6 bases of the junction left unmatched. CDR3 nucleotides: TGTGCCAGCAGCTTACGACTAGCGGGAGCATATAATGAGCAGTTCTTC. This gives the protein CASSLRLAGAYNEQFF.

The V call is TRBV4-1, the J call TRBJ2-7; no clear D. CDR3 length equals 15 residues. CDR1 is MGHRA and CDR2 is YSYEKL in the germline V gene. Trimming took off 0 bases at V and 0 bases at J, with 9 bases between the two ends. CDR3 nucleotides: TGCGCCAGCAGCCAAGATCGGCAGGTCTCCTACGAGCAGTACTTC. It codes for CASSQDRQVSYEQYF.

The chain uses TRBV27 and TRBJ1-2, with a weak D call TRBD1 (5 bases). Germline-derived CDR1 and CDR2 are MNHEY and SMNVEV (reference sequence). The ends were cut back, 3 bases at V and 13 bases at J, with 12 bases in the middle. The CDR3 is 11 amino acids. CDR3 DNA sequence: TGTGCCAGCAGTTTGGGGCCTACTCTCACCTTC. The encoded protein is CASSLGPTLTF.

This rearrangement joins TRBV5-1 to TRBJ1-3; D may be TRBD1 (6 bases). Looked up from germline, CDR1 is SGHRS and CDR2 is YFSETQ. The CDR3 extends over 15 amino acids. Trimming took 3 bases from V and 2 from J, leaving 12 bases between them. The CDR3 loop is CASSSTGFPGNTIYF. In DNA form, the CDR3 reads TGCGCCAGCAGCTCTACAGGGTTCCCTGGAAACACCATATATTTT.

V is TRBV5-1 and J is TRBJ1-4; 9 bases align to TRBD1. Trimming at V came to 4 bases and at J to 6 bases, leaving 4 bases not matched to a gene. The CDR3 is 14 residues long. Germline CDR1 and CDR2: SGHRS and YFSETQ. This CDR3 reads CASSKDRGYEKLFF. The CDR3 DNA reads TGCGCCAGCAGCAAAGACAGGGGGTATGAAAAACTGTTTTTT.

The rearrangement uses TRBV11-2 and TRBJ2-7; D is unclear. There are 14 residues in the CDR3. The germline V gene has CDR1 SGHAT and CDR2 FQNNGV. V was trimmed by 3 bases and J by 0 bases, leaving 9 bases between them. The CDR3, as DNA: TGTGCCAGCAGCTTTCACAGTTCCTCCTACGAGCAGTACTTC. It specifies CASSFHSSSYEQYF.

This clone was counted once. V gene TRBV7-6 combines with J gene TRBJ2-7; TRBD2 agrees at 11 bases. The J segment lost 3 bases and the V segment lost 7 bases, leaving 5 bases of the junction unmatched. CDR1 and CDR2 (germline): SGHVS, FNYEAQ. The CDR3 length is 14 residues. The CDR3 coding sequence is TGTGCCAGCACCAGACTAGCGGGGAGCTACGAGCAGTACTTC. It yields the protein CASTRLAGSYEQYF.

About this clone: Additional DNA sequences in this sample encode the identical CDR3. The chain has TRBV19 and TRBJ2-7, with TRBD1 matching 8 bases. The CDR3 is 13 amino acids. After removal of 6 bases from V and 4 bases from J, the junction contained 5 bases not matched to a gene. Germline V lookup: CDR1 LNHDA, CDR2 SQIVND (reference sequence). The CDR3 loop reads CASSRQGSYEQYF. The CDR3 DNA is TGTGCCAGTAGCCGACAGGGGAGTTACGAGCAGTACTTC. The whole variable domain, filled in from reference TRBV19 and TRBJ2-7, reads DGGITQSPKYLFRKEGQNVTLSCEQNLNHDAMYWYRQDPGQGLRLIYYSQIVNDFQKGDIAEGYSVSREKKESFPLTVTSAQKNPTAFYLCASSRQGSYEQYFGPGTRLTVT.

The V and J genes are TRBV9 and TRBJ2-5; TRBD2 aligns across 11 bases. Germline lookup yields CDR1 SGDLS and CDR2 YYNGEE. The trim removed 0 bases at V and 4 bases at J, leaving 8 bases unmatched. The CDR3 totals 17 residues. CDR3 in DNA: TGTGCCAGCAGCGTAGTAACTAGCGGGAGTCTCGGAGAGACCCAGTACTTC. This translates into CASSVVTSGSLGETQYF.

The V call is TRBV2, the J call TRBJ2-1; D possibly corresponds to TRBD2 (6 bases). Germline lookup yields CDR1 SNHLY and CDR2 FYNNEI. This CDR3 contains 17 residues. V was clipped by 3 bases and J by 0 bases, with 15 bases between them. CDR3 residues: CASSDGRRELSYNEQFF. CDR3 coding DNA: TGTGCCAGCAGTGACGGTCGTCGGGAGCTCTCCTACAATGAGCAGTTCTTC.

This rearrangement joins TRBV9 to TRBJ2-7, with 8 nucleotides matching TRBD2. The CDR3 is 15 amino acids. J gave up 3 bases and V 0 bases, and 5 bases lay outside the gene matches. The germline CDR1 and CDR2 sequences are SGDLS and YYNGEE. In nucleotides, the CDR3 is TGTGCCAGCAGCGTAGACGCTAGCGGGCTCTACGAGCAGTACTTC. Translation: CASSVDASGLYEQYF.

J is TRBJ2-2 and V is TRBV5-1; perhaps TRBD2 as D (6 bases). CDR3 size: 15 residues. In germline, CDR1 is SGHRS, CDR2 YFSETQ. Trimming stripped 5 bases from V and 0 bases from J, with 11 bases between. In DNA form, the CDR3 reads TGCGCCAGCAGGTGGGGGACTGCGAACACCGGGGAGCTGTTTTTT. Its protein product is CASRWGTANTGELFF.